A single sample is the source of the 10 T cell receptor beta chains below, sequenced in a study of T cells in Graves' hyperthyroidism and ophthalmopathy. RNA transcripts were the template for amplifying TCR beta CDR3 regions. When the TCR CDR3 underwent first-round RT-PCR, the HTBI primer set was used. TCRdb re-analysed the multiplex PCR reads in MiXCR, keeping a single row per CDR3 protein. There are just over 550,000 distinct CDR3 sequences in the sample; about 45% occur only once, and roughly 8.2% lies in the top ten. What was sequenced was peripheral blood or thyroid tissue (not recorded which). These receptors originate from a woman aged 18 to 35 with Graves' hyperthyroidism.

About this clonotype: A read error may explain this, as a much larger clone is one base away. Here the CDR3 reads CASKVMNTKAFF. DNA of the CDR3: TGTGCCAGCAAGGTAATGAACACTAAAGCTTTCTTT. The chain has TRBV2 and TRBJ1-1; D gene uncertain. In germline, CDR1 is SNHLY, CDR2 FYNNEI. This CDR3 has 12 residues.

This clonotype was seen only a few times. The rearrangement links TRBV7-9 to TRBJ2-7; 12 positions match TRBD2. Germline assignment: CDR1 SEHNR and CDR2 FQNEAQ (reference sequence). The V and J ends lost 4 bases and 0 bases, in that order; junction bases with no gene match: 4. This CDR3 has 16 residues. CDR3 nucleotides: TGTGCCAGCAGCTCCGGGACTAGCGGGCGCTCCTACGAGCAGTACTTC. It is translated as CASSSGTSGRSYEQYF.

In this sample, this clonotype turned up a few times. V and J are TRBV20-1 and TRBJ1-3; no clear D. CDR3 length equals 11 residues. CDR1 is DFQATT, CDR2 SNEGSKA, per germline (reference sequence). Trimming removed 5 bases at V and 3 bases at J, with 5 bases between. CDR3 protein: CSAAHGNTIYF. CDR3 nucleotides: TGCAGTGCTGCACATGGAAACACCATATATTTT.

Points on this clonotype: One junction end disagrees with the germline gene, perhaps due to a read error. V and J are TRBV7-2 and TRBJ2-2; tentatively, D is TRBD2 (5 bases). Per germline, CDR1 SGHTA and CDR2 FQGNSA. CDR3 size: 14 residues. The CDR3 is CASSPRRDTGELFF. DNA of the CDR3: TGCGCCAGCAGCCCCAGGCGGGACACCGGGGAGCTGTTTTTT.

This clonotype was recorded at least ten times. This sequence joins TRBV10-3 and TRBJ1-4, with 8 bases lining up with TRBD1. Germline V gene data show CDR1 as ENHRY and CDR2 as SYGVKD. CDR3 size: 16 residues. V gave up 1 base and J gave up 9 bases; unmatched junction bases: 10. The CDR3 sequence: CAISEFYGRGRKKLFF. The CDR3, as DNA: TGTGCCATCAGTGAGTTTTACGGCAGGGGGCGAAAAAAACTGTTTTTT.

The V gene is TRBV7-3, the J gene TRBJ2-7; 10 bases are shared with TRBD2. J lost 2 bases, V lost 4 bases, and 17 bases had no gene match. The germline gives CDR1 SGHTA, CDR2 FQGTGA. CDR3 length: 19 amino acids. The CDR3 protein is CASSSSFYSGRSLPYEQYF. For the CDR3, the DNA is TGTGCCAGCAGCTCCTCGTTTTATAGCGGGAGGTCCCTTCCCTACGAGCAGTACTTC.

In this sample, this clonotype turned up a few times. The CDR3, as DNA: TGTGCCAGCAGCCCCGAACGAGGGGGGCTTAATGAAAAACTGTTTTTT. This gives the protein CASSPERGGLNEKLFF. The rearrangement joins TRBV2 to TRBJ1-4, with TRBD1 as a possible D gene (6 bases). Deletions cut 6 bases from V and 4 bases from J, with 18 bases between. The V gene's germline CDR1 is SNHLY and CDR2 FYNNEI. The CDR3 runs to 16 residues.

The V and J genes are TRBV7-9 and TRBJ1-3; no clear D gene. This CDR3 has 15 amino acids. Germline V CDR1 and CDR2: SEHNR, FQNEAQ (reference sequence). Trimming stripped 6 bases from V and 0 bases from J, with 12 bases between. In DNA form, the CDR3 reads TGTGCCAGCAGTTACTCGGCAGACTCTGGAAACACCATATATTTT. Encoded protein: CASSYSADSGNTIYF. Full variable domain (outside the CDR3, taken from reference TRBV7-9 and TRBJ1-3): DTGVSQNPRHKITKRGQNVTFRCDPISEHNRLYWYRQTLGQGPEFLTYFQNEAQLEKSRLLSDRFSAERPKGSFSTLEIQRTEQGDSAMYLCASSYSADSGNTIYFGEGSWLTVV.

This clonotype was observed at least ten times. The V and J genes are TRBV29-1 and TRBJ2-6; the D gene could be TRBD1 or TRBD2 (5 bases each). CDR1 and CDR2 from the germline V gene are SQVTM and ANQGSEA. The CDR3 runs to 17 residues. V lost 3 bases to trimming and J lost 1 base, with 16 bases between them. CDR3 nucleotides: TGCAGCGTTGAGGGGTGGGACGGTCTTTCTGGGGCCAACGTCCTGACTTTC. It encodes CSVEGWDGLSGANVLTF.

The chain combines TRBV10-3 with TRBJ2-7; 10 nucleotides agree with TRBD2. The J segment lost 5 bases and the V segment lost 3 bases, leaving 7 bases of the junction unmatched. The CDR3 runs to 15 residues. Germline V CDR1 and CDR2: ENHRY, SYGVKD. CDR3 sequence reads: CAISDSSGGANEQYF. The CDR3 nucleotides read TGTGCCATCAGTGATTCGAGCGGGGGGGCCAACGAGCAGTACTTC.